This TCR beta chain was identified in a study of beta chain features in type 1 diabetes. Expressed TCRB transcripts were sequenced because the entire RNA isolate underwent reverse transcription. Repertoires were generated with immunoSEQ multiplex PCR, while TCRdb's copy carries only in-frame clones and drops some. The repertoire consists of roughly 400,000 clones, with 14% occurring once and the leading ten covering 0.035% to 0.04%. Trimming took 1 base from V and 4 from J, leaving 13 bases between them. The germline gives CDR1 SGHTA, CDR2 FQGNSA. This CDR3 region has 15 residues. This TCR was recovered from a man younger than 45 in good health. This chain uses TRBV7-2 with TRBJ2-5; D possibly corresponds to TRBD1 (5 bases). The specimen was naive CD4+ T cells from blood. The CDR3 DNA sequence: TGTGCCAGCAGCTTAGATGGGGCCAGGAGAGAGACCCAGTACTTC. Translation: CASSLDGARRETQYF.